This T cell receptor beta chain was captured in a study of shared clonotypes between healthy human individuals. Libraries were prepared by immunoSEQ multiplex PCR; TCRdb keeps only in-frame clonotypes and omits some of them. Of about 490,000 clones listed, 76% are singletons. Germline CDR1 reads SGHNT; CDR2 reads YYREEE (reference sequence). The CDR3 length is 15 residues. Trimming left V 5 bases short and J 4 bases short, with 18 bases between. This receptor was obtained from a woman in her forties in good health. Some clones in this sample may be carry-over from other donors' samples. The sequenced material came from PBMCs. The chain recombines TRBV5-4 with TRBJ2-5; D not resolved. CDR3 residues: CASSFVQAGSETQYF. Written as DNA, the CDR3 is TGTGCCAGCAGTTTTGTCCAAGCCGGGTCAGAGACCCAGTACTTC.